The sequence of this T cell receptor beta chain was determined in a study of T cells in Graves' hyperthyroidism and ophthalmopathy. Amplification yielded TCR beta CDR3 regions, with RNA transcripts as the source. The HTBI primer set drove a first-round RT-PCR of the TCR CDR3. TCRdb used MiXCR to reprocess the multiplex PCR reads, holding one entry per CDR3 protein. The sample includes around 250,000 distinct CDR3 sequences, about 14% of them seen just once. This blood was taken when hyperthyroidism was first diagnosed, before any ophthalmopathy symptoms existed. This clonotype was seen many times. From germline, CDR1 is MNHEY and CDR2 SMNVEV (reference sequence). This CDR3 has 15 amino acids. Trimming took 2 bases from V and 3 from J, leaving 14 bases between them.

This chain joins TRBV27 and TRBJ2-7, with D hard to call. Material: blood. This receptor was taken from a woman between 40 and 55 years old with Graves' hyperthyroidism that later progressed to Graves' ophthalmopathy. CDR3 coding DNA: TGTGCCAGCAGTTTAGTAGGCCCGTTCGGCTACGAGCAGTACTTC. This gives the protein CASSLVGPFGYEQYF.